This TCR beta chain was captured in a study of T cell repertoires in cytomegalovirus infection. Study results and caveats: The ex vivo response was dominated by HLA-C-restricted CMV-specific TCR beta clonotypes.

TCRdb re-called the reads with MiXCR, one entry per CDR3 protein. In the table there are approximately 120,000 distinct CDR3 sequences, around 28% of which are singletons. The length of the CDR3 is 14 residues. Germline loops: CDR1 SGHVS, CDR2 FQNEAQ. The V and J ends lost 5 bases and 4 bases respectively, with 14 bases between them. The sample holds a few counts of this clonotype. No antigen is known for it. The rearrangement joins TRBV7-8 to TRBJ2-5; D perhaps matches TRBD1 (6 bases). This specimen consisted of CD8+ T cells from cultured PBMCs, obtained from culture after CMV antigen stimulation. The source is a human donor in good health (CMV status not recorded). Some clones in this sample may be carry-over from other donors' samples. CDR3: CASSLTGLRETQYF. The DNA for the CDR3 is TGTGCCAGCAGCCTAACAGGGTTAAGAGAGACCCAGTACTTC.